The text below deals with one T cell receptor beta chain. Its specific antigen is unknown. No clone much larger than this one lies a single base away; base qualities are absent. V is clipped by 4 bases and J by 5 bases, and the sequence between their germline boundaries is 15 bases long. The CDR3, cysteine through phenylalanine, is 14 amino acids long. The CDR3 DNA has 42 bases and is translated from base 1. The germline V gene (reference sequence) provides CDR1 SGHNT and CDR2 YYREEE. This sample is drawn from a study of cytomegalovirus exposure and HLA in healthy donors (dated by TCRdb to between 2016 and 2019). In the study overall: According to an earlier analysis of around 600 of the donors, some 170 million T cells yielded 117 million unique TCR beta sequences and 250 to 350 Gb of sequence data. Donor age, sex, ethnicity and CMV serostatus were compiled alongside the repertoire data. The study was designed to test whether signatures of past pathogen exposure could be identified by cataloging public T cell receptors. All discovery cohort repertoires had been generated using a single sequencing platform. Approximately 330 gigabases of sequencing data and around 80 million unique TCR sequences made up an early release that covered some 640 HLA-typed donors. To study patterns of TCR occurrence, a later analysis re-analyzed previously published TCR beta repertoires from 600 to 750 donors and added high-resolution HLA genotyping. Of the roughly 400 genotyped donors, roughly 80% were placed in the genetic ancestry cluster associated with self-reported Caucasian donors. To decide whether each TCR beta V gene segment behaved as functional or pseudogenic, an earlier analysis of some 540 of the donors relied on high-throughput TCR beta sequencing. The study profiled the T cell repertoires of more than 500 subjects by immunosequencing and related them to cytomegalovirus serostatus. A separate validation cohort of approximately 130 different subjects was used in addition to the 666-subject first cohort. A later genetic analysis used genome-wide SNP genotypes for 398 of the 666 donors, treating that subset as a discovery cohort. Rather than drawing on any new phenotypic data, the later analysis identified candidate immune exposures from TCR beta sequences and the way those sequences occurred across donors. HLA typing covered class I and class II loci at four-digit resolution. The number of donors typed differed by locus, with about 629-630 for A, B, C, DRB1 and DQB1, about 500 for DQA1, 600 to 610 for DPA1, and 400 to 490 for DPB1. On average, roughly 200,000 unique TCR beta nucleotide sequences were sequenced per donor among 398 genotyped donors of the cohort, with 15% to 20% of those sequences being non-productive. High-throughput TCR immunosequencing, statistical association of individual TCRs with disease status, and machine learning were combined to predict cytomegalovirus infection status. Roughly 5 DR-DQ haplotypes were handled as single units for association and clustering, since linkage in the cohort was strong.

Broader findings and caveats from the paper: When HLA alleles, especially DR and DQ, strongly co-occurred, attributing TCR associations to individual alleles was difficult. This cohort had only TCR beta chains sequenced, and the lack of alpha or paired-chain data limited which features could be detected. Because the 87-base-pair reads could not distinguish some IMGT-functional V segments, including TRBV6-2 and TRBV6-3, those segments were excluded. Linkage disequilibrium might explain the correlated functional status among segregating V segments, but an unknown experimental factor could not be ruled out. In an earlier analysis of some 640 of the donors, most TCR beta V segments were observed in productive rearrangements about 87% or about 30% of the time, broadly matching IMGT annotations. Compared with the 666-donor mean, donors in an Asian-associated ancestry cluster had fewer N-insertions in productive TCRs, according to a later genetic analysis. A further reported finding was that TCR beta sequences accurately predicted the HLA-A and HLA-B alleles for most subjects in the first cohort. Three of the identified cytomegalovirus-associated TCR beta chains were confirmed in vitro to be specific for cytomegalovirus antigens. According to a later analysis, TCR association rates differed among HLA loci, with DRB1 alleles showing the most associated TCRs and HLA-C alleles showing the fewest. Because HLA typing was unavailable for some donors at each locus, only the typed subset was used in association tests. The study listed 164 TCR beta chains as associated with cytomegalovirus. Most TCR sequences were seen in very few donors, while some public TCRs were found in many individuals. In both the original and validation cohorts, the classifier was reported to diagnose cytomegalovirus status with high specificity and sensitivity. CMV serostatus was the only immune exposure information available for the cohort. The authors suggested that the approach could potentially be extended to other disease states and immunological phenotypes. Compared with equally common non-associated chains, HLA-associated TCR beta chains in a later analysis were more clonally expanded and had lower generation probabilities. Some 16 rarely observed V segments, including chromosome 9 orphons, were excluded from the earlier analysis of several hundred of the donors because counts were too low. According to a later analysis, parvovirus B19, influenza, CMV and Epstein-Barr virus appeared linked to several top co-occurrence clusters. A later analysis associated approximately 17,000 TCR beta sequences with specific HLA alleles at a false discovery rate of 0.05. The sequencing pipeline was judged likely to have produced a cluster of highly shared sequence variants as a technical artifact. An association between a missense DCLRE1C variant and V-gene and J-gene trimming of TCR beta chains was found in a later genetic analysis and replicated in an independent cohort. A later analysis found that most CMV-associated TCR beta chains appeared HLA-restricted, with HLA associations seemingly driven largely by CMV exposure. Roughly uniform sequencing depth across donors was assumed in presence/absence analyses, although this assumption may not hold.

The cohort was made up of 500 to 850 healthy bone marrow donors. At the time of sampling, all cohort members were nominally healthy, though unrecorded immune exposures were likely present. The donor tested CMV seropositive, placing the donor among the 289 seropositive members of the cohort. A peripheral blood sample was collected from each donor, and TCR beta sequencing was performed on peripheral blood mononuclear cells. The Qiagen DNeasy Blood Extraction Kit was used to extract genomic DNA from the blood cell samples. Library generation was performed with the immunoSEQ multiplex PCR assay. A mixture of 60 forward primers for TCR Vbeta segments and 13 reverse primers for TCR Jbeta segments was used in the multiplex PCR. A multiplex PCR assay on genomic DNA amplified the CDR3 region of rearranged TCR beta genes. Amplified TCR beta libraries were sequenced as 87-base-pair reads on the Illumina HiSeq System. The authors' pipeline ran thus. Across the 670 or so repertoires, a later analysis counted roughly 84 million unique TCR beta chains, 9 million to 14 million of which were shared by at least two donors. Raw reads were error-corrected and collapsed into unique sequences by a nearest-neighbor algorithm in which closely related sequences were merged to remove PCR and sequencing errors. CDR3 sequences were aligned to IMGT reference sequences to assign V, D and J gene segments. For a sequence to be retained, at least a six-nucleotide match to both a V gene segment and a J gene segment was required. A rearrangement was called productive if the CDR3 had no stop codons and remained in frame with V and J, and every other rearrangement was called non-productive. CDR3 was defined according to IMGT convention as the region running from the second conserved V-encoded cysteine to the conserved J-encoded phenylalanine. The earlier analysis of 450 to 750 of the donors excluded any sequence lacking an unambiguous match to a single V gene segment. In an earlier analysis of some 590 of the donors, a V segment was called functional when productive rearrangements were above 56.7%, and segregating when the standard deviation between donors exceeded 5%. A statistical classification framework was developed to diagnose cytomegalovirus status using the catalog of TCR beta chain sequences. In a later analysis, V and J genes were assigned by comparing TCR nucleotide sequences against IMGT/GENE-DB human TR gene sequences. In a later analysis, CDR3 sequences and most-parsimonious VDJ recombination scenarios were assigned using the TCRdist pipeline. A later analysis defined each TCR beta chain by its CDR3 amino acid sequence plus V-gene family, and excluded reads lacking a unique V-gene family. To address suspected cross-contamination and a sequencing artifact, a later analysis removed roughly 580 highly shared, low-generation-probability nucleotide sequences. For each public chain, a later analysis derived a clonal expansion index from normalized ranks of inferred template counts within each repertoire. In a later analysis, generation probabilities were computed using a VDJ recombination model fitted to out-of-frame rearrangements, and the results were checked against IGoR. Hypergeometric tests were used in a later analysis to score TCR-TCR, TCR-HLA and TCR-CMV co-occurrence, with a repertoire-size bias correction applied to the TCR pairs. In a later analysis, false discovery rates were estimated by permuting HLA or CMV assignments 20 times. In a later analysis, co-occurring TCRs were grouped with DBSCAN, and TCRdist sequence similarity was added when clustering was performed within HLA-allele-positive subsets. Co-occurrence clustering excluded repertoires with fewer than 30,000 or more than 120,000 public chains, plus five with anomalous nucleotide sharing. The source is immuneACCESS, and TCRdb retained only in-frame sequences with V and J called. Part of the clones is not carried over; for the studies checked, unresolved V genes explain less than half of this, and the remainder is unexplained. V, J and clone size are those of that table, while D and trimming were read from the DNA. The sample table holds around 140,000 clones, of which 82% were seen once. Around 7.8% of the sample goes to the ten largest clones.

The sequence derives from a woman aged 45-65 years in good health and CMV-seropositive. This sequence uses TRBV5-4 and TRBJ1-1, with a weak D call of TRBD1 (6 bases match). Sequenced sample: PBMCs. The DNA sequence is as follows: TGTGCCAGCAGCCTCCGGGGGGGCGCGACTGAAGCTTTCTTT. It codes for CASSLRGGATEAFF.